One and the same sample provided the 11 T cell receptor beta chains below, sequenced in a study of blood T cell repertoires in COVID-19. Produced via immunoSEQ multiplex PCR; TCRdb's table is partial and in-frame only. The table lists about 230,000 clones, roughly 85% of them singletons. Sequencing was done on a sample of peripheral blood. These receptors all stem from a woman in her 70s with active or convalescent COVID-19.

The chain's CDR3 is CASSSSYEQYF. The DNA for the CDR3 is TGTGCCAGTAGTAGTTCATACGAGCAGTACTTC. The V and J genes are TRBV19 and TRBJ2-7; D is unresolved. Germline CDR1 LNHDA, CDR2 SQIVND (reference sequence). This CDR3 contains 11 residues. The V end was cut by 4 bases, the J end by 4 bases, with 5 bases between.

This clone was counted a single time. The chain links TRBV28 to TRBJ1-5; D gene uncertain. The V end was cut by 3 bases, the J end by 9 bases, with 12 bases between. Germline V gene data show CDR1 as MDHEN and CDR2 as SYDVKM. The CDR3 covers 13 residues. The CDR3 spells CASSFRDGVPQHF. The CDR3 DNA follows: TGTGCCAGCAGTTTTCGGGATGGTGTGCCCCAGCATTTT.

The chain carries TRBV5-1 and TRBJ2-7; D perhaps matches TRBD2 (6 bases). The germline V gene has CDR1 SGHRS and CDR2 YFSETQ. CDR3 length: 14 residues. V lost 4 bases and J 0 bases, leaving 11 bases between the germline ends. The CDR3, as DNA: TGCGCCAGCAGCCCCCAGACTAGCTCCTACGAGCAGTACTTC. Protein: CASSPQTSSYEQYF.

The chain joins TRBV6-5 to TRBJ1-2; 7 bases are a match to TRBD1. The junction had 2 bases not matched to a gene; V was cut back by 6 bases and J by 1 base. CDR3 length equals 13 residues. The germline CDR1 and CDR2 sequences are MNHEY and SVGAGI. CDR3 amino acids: CASSRQGNYGYTF. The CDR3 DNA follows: TGTGCCAGCAGCCGACAGGGTAACTATGGCTACACCTTC.

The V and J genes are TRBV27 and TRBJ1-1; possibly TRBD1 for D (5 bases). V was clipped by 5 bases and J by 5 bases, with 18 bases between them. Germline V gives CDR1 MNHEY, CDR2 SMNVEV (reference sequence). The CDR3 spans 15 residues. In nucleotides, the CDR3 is TGTGCCAGCAGTCCCAGCAGGGTTGTCAGAACTGAAGCTTTCTTT. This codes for CASSPSRVVRTEAFF.

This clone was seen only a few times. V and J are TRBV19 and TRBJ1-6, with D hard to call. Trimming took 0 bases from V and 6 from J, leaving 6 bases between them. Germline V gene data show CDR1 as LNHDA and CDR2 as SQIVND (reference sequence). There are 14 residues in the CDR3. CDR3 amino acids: CASSIERVNSPLHF. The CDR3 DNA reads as TGTGCCAGTAGTATAGAGCGGGTTAATTCACCCCTCCACTTT.

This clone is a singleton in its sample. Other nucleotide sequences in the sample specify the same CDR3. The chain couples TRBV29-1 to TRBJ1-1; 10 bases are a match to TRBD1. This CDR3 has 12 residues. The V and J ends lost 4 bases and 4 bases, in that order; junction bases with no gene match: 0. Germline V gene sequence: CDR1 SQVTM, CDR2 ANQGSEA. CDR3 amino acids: CSVGTGGTEAFF. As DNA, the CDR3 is TGCAGCGTTGGGACAGGGGGCACTGAAGCTTTCTTT.

As DNA, the CDR3 is TGCGCCAGCAGCTACGGACAGAACACAGATACGCAGTATTTT. Translating gives CASSYGQNTDTQYF. The V gene is TRBV5-1, the J gene TRBJ2-3, with D tentatively TRBD1 (6 bases). Trimming took off 3 bases at V and 2 bases at J, with 10 bases between the two ends. Germline V gives CDR1 SGHRS, CDR2 YFSETQ. This CDR3 contains 14 residues.

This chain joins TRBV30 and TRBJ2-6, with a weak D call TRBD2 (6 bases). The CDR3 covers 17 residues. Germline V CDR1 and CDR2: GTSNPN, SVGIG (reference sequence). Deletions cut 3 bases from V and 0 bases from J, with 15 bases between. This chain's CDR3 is CAWREGRVSSGANVLTF. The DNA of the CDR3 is TGTGCCTGGAGGGAGGGCAGGGTCTCCTCTGGGGCCAACGTCCTGACTTTC. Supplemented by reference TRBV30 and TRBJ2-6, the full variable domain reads SQTIHQWPATLVQPVGSPLSLECTVEGTSNPNLYWYRQAAGRGLQLLFYSVGIGQISSEVPQNLSASRPQDRQFILSSKKLLLSDSGFYLCAWREGRVSSGANVLTFGAGSRLTVL.

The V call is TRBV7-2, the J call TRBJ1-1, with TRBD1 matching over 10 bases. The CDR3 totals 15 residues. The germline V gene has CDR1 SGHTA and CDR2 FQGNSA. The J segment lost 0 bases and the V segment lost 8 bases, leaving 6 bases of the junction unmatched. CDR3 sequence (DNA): TGTGCCAGCTTGGAGGGACAGGGGTTGAACACTGAAGCTTTCTTT. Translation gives CASLEGQGLNTEAFF.

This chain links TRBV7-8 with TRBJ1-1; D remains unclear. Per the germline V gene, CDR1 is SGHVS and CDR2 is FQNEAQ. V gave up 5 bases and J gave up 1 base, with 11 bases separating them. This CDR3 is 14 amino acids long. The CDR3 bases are TGTGCCAGCAGCGCGGGAGCGGGGAACACTGAAGCTTTCTTT. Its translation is CASSAGAGNTEAFF.